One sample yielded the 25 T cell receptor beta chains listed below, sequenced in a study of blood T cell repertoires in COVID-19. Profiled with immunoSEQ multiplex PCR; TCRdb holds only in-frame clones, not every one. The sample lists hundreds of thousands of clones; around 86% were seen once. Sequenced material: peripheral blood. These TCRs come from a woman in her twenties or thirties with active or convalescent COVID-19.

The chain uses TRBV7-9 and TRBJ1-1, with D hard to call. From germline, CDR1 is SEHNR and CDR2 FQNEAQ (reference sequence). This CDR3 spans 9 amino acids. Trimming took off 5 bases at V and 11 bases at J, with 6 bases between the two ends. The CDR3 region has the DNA TGTGCCAGCAGCGAGCGGGCTTTCTTT. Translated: CASSERAFF.

DNA for the CDR3: TGCGCCAGCAGCCCTTCTTCAGAAACCCAGTACTTC. Protein product: CASSPSSETQYF. The chain has TRBV5-1 and TRBJ2-5; D remains ambiguous. Germline CDR1 is SGHRS and CDR2 is YFSETQ. Trimming removed 4 bases from V and 8 bases from J, with 12 bases in between. This CDR3 spans 12 amino acids.

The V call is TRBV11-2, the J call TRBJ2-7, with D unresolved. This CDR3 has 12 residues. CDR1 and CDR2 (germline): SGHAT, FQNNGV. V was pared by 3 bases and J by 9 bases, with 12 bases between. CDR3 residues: CASSFLPIGQYF. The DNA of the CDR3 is TGTGCCAGCAGCTTCCTTCCTATTGGGCAGTACTTC.

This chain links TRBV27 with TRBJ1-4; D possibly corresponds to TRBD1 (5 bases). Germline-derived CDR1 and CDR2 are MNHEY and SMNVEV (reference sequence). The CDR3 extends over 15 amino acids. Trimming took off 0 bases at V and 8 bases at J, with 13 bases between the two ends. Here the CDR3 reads CASSLSKGVGEKLFF. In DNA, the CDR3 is TGTGCCAGCAGTTTATCGAAAGGGGTGGGAGAAAAACTGTTTTTT.

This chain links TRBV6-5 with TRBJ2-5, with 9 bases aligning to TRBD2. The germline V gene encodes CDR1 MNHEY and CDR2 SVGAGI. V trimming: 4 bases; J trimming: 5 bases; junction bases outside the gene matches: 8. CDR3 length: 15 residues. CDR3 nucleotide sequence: TGTGCCAGCAGTTCCCAGCGGGGGGCAAGGGAGACCCAGTACTTC. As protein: CASSSQRGARETQYF.

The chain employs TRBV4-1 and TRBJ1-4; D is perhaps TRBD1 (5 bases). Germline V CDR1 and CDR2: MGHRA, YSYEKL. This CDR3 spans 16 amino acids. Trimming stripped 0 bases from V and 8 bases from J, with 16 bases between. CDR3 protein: CASSQESSGWGEKLFF. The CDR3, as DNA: TGCGCCAGCAGCCAAGAAAGTTCAGGGTGGGGAGAAAAACTGTTTTTT.

The chain's CDR3 is CASSETSGGYQETQYF. The CDR3 nucleotides read TGTGCCAGTAGTGAGACTAGCGGGGGGTACCAAGAGACCCAGTACTTC. The genes are TRBV19 and TRBJ2-5, with TRBD2 identical over 13 bases. The CDR3 length is 16 residues. CDR1 and CDR2 from the germline V gene are LNHDA and SQIVND (reference sequence). Germline trimming cut 5 bases from V and 0 bases from J; bases unmatched to any gene: 3.

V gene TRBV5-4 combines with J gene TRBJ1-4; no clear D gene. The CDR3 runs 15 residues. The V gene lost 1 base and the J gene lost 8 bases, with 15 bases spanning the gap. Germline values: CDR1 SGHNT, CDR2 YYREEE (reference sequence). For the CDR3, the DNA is TGTGCCAGCAGCTTGTACCTCAGCCCAGGCGAAAAACTGTTTTTT. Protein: CASSLYLSPGEKLFF.

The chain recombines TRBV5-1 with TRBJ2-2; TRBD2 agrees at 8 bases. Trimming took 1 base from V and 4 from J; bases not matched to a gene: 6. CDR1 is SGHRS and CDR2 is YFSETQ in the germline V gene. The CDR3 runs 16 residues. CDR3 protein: CASSLSLAEPTGELFF. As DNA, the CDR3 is TGCGCCAGCAGCTTGTCACTAGCGGAGCCCACCGGGGAGCTGTTTTTT.

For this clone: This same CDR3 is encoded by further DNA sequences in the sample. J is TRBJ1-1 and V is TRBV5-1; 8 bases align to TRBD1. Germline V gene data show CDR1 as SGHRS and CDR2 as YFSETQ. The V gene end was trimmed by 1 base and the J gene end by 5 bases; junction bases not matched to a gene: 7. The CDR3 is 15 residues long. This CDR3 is CASSLQAGGTTEAFF. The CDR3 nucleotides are TGCGCCAGCAGCTTGCAAGCAGGGGGCACGACTGAAGCTTTCTTT.

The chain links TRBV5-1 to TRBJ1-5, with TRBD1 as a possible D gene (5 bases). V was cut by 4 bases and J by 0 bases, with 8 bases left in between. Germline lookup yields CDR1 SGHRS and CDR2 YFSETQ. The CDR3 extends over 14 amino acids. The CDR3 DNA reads TGCGCCAGCAGCCCAGGGATTAGCAATCAGCCCCAGCATTTT. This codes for CASSPGISNQPQHF.

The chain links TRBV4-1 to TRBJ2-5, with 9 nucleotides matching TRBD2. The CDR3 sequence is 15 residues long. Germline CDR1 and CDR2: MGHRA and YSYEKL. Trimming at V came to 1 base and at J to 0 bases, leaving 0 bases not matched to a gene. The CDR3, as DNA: TGCGCCAGCAGCCAAGTAGCGGGAGACCAAGAGACCCAGTACTTC. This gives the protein CASSQVAGDQETQYF.

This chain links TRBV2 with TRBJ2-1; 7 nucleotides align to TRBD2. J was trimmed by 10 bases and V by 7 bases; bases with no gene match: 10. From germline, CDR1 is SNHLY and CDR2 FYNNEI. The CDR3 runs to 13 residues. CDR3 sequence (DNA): TGTGCCAGCAACCCCAGCGGGACTGGGGAGCAGTTCTTC. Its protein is CASNPSGTGEQFF. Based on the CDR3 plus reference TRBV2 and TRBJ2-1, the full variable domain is EPEVTQTPSHQVTQMGQEVILRCVPISNHLYFYWYRQILGQKVEFLVSFYNNEISEKSEIFDDQFSVERPDGSNFTLKIRSTKLEDSAMYFCASNPSGTGEQFFGPGTRLTVL.

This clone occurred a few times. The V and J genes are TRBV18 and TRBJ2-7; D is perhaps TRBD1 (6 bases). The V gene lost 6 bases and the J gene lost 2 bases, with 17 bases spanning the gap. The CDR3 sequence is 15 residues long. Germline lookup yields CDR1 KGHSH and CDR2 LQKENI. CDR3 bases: TGTGCCAGCTCCCGCGGGCAGGGGCTTCCCTACGAGCAGTACTTC. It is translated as CASSRGQGLPYEQYF.

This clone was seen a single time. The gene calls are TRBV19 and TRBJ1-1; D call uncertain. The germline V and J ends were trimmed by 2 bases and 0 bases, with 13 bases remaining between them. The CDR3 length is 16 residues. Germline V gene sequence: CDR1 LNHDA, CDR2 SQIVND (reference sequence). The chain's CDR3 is CASSINVLSLNTEAFF. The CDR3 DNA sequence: TGTGCCAGTAGTATAAATGTCCTATCCCTGAACACTGAAGCTTTCTTT.

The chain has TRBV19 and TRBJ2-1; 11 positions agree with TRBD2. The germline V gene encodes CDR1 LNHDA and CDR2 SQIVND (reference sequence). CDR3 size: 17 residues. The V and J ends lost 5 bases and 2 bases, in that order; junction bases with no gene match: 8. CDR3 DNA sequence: TGTGCCAGTAGTTACACTAGCGGGAGAGATACCTACAATGAGCAGTTCTTC. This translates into CASSYTSGRDTYNEQFF.

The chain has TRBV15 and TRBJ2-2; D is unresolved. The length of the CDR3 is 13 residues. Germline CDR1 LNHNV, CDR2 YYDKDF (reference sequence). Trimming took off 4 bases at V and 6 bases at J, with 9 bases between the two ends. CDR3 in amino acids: CATSTEAPGELFF. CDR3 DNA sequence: TGTGCCACCAGCACTGAGGCGCCCGGGGAGCTGTTTTTT.

The chain's CDR3 is CASSLGASGGPTDEQYF. The DNA of the CDR3 is TGTGCCAGCAGCCTTGGGGCTAGCGGGGGCCCTACGGACGAGCAGTACTTC. The chain links TRBV11-2 to TRBJ2-7; 10 nucleotides match TRBD2. In germline, CDR1 is SGHAT, CDR2 FQNNGV. This CDR3 contains 17 residues. Trimming cost V 5 bases and J 5 bases; bases outside gene matches: 15.

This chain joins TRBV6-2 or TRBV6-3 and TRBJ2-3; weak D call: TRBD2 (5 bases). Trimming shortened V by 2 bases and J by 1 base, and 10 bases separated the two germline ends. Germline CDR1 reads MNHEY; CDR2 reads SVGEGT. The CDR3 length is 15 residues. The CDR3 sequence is CASSYVGVGTDTQYF. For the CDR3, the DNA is TGTGCCAGCAGTTACGTGGGAGTCGGCACAGATACGCAGTATTTT.

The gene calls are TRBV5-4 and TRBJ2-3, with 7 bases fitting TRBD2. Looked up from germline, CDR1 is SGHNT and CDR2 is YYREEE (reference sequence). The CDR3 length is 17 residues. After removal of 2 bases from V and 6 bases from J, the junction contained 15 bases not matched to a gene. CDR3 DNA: TGTGCCAGCAGCTTTGACCCGGGGGGTTCGAGTCGGGATACGCAGTATTTT. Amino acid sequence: CASSFDPGGSSRDTQYF.

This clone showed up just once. The CDR3 region has the DNA TGTGCCAGCAGCAGCGGGGGCGGGGATACGCAGTATTTT. Amino acid sequence: CASSSGGGDTQYF. This sequence joins TRBV12-3 or TRBV12-4 and TRBJ2-3; TRBD2 agrees at 8 bases. This CDR3 spans 13 amino acids. Trimming removed 6 bases from V and 6 bases from J; junction bases left unmatched: 5.

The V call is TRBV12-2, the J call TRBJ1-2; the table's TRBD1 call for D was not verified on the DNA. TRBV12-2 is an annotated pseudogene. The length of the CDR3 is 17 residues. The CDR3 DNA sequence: TGTGCAAGTCGCTTAGCATCAGACAGTCTGCAGCCCTATGGCTACACCTTC. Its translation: CASRLASDSLQPYGYTF.

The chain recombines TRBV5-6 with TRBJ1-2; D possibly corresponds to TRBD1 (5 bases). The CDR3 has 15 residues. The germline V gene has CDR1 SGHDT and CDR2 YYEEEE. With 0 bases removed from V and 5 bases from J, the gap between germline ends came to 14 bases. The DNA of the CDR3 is TGTGCCAGCAGCTTGGTCTCAGGGAATTATTATGGCTACACCTTC. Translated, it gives CASSLVSGNYYGYTF.

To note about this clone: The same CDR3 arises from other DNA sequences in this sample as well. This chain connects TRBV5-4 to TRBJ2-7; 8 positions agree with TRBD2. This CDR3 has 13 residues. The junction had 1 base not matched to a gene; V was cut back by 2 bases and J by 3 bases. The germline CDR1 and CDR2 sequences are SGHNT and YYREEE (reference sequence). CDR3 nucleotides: TGTGCCAGCAGCTTCAGCGGGAGCTACGAGCAGTACTTC. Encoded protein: CASSFSGSYEQYF.

CDR3 sequence: CASTDSRGESNQPQHF. The CDR3 nucleotides read TGTGCCAGTACTGATTCACGGGGAGAAAGCAATCAGCCCCAGCATTTT. The rearrangement uses TRBV19 and TRBJ1-5; D remains unclear. Germline V gene data show CDR1 as LNHDA and CDR2 as SQIVND (reference sequence). Trimming removed 7 bases from V and 1 base from J, with 17 bases in between. This CDR3 region has 16 residues.